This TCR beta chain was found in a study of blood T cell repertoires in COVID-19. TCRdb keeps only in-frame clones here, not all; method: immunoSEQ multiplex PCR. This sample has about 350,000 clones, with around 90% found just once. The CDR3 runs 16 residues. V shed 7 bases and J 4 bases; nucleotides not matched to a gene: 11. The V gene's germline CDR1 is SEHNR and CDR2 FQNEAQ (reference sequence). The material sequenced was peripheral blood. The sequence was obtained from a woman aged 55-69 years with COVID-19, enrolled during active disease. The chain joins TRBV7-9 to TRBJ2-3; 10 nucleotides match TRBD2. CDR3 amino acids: CASTSEAGGSPDTQYF. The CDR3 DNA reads TGTGCCAGCACCTCAGAAGCGGGGGGGTCCCCAGATACGCAGTATTTT.